Presented here are 20 T cell receptor beta chains from one specimen sequenced in a study of blood T cell repertoires in COVID-19 (dated by TCRdb to the early 2020s). Library preparation used the immunoSEQ multiplex PCR assay. The immuneACCESS repertoire file appears here via TCRdb, limited to in-frame rearrangements. These files lack a portion of the clones; in checked studies, under half of the deficit traces to unresolved V genes, and the cause of the others is not known. Here the sample has 150,000 to 200,000 clones; nearly 90% occur a single time. The ten largest clones take up approximately 2% of the sample. The sample comprised peripheral blood. The source is a young man who had recovered from COVID-19.

CDR3 sequence: CASSSAGGAAGEQYF. For the CDR3, the DNA is TGTGCCAGTAGCTCCGCCGGCGGTGCGGCGGGGGAGCAGTACTTC. This chain joins TRBV19 and TRBJ2-7, with D possibly TRBD2 on 6 matching bases. Trimming shortened V by 6 bases and J by 7 bases, and 22 bases separated the two germline ends. This CDR3 is 15 amino acids long. Germline CDR1 LNHDA, CDR2 SQIVND (reference sequence).

A remark on this clone: At one boundary the junction diverges from the germline segment, which might be a read error. The chain joins TRBV10-3 to TRBJ2-5; D gene uncertain. The length of the CDR3 is 15 residues. CDR1 ENHRY and CDR2 SYGVKD come from the germline V gene. DNA for the CDR3: TGTGCCATCAGTAAGTCCCGGTCAACCCAAGAGACCCAGTACTTC. The encoded protein is CAISKSRSTQETQYF.

V gene TRBV3-1 (or the pseudogene TRBV3-2) combines with J gene TRBJ2-7; 8 bases are a match to TRBD1. V lost 1 base and J lost 5; bases outside the gene matches: 7. CDR1 is LGHDT, CDR2 YNNKEL, per germline (reference sequence). The CDR3 has 15 residues. The CDR3, as DNA: TGTGCCAGCAGCCAAGCCCGGACAGGGTGGGACGAGCAGTACTTC. Its translation is CASSQARTGWDEQYF.

The chain employs TRBV28 and TRBJ2-3; 8 nucleotides match TRBD2. The CDR3 is made up of 16 amino acids. Germline V CDR1 and CDR2: MDHEN, SYDVKM. The J segment lost 0 bases and the V segment lost 7 bases, leaving 9 bases of the junction unmatched. CDR3 sequence (DNA): TGTGCCAGCACCATAGGTAGCGGGGTAAGCACAGATACGCAGTATTTT. This sequence encodes CASTIGSGVSTDTQYF.

The genes are TRBV6-5 and TRBJ1-2; possibly TRBD1 for D (5 bases). V gave up 7 bases and J gave up 0 bases, with 15 bases separating them. Germline loops: CDR1 MNHEY, CDR2 SVGAGI. CDR3 length: 15 residues. The CDR3 nucleotides read TGTGCCAGCACTCCGGGGGGGAACACTAACTATGGCTACACCTTC. Its protein product is CASTPGGNTNYGYTF.

This rearrangement joins TRBV6-5 to TRBJ2-2; maybe TRBD1 (5 bases). This CDR3 spans 15 amino acids. Trimming stripped 8 bases from V and 6 bases from J, with 19 bases between. Germline CDR1 reads MNHEY; CDR2 reads SVGAGI. Here the CDR3 DNA reads TGTGCCAGCGTCCGCTATAGAAGGGGCCCCGGGGAGCTGTTTTTT. Translated, it gives CASVRYRRGPGELFF.

The rearrangement joins TRBV7-2 to TRBJ2-5, with a tentative D call TRBD1 (10 bases). This CDR3 comprises 19 residues. Germline V CDR1 and CDR2: SGHTA, FQGNSA. The V gene lost 1 base and the J gene lost 1 base, with 22 bases spanning the gap. CDR3 bases: TGTGCCAGCAGCTTAGGGACAGGGGGGACTAGCCTGCTCCAAGAGACCCAGTACTTC. This translates into CASSLGTGGTSLLQETQYF.

The sample holds one count of this clone. The chain combines TRBV6-6 with TRBJ2-2, with D possibly matching TRBD1 (6 bases). This CDR3 comprises 15 residues. Germline CDR1 MNHNY, CDR2 SVGAGI (reference sequence). V gave up 7 bases and J gave up 7 bases, with 19 bases separating them. CDR3 in DNA: TGTGCCAGCACCGGGCTGAGGGGGAATGGCGGGGAGCTGTTTTTT. Its translation: CASTGLRGNGGELFF.

V usage is TRBV28 and J usage is TRBJ1-4; tentatively, D is TRBD1 (6 bases). Trimming stripped 7 bases from V and 8 bases from J, with 26 bases between. The CDR3 runs 17 residues. Germline CDR1 and CDR2: MDHEN and SYDVKM. The chain's CDR3 is CASNLWGAGARGEKLFF. The CDR3 DNA reads as TGTGCCAGCAACCTTTGGGGAGCGGGGGCCCGAGGGGAAAAACTGTTTTTT.

The gene calls are TRBV30 and TRBJ2-7; 12 bases align to TRBD2. The CDR3 is made up of 16 amino acids. With V trimmed by 2 bases and J by 3 bases, 8 bases remained unmatched. Germline V CDR1 and CDR2: GTSNPN, SVGIG (reference sequence). CDR3 in DNA: TGTGCCTGGAGTTATCCTAGCGGGAGGGCCGACTACGAGCAGTACTTC. Translation: CAWSYPSGRADYEQYF.

This rearrangement joins TRBV27 to TRBJ2-7, with 9 nucleotides matching TRBD1. The CDR3 length is 15 residues. Germline trimming cut 6 bases from V and 5 bases from J; bases unmatched to any gene: 11. The germline CDR1 and CDR2 sequences are MNHEY and SMNVEV (reference sequence). CDR3 in amino acids: CASSRTGTGRDEQYF. The CDR3 DNA is TGTGCCAGCAGCCGGACCGGGACAGGGAGGGACGAGCAGTACTTC.

The rearrangement links TRBV29-1 to TRBJ2-7; D is possibly TRBD2 (5 bases). Trimming cost V 4 bases and J 2 bases, with 9 bases left between them. The CDR3 loop spans 12 amino acids. Germline values: CDR1 SQVTM, CDR2 ANQGSEA. CDR3 residues: CSVVGRTYEQYF. DNA for the CDR3: TGCAGCGTTGTAGGGAGAACCTACGAGCAGTACTTC.

The chain links TRBV13 to TRBJ2-5; 7 nucleotides agree with TRBD1. Trimming cost V 2 bases and J 3 bases; bases outside gene matches: 0. The CDR3 loop spans 13 amino acids. From germline, CDR1 is PRHDT and CDR2 FYEKMQ (reference sequence). The CDR3, as DNA: TGTGCCAGCAGCTTAACAGGGGAAGAGACCCAGTACTTC. Translated: CASSLTGEETQYF. The full variable domain, its missing parts supplied by reference TRBV13 and TRBJ2-5, is AAGVIQSPRHLIKEKRETATLKCYPIPRHDTVYWYQQGPGQDPQFLISFYEKMQSDKGSIPDRFSAQQFSDYHSELNMSSLELGDSALYFCASSLTGEETQYFGPGTRLLVL.

The chain combines TRBV4-3 with TRBJ1-1; D gene unclear. CDR1 is LGHNA, CDR2 YSLEER, per germline. This CDR3 has 14 residues. V shed 1 base and J shed 5 bases, with 11 bases lying between them. The CDR3 sequence: CASSQGMVRTEAFF. DNA of the CDR3: TGCGCCAGCAGCCAAGGCATGGTTCGGACTGAAGCTTTCTTT.

The chain links TRBV5-4 to TRBJ1-2; no definite D call. Germline CDR1 and CDR2: SGHNT and YYREEE (reference sequence). CDR3 length: 15 amino acids. V lost 0 bases and J lost 7, with 16 bases in between. CDR3 protein: CASSLGAGGVRGYTF. The CDR3 DNA follows: TGTGCCAGCAGCTTGGGAGCCGGAGGAGTTCGTGGCTACACCTTC. Full variable domain (outside the CDR3, taken from reference TRBV5-4 and TRBJ1-2): ETGVTQSPTHLIKTRGQQVTLRCSSQSGHNTVSWYQQALGQGPQFIFQYYREEENGRGNFPPRFSGLQFPNYSSELNVNALELDDSALYLCASSLGAGGVRGYTFGSGTRLTVV.

As DNA, the CDR3 is TGCGCCAGCAGCTTAGGTTCAGGGCCGGAGCAGTACTTC. It specifies CASSLGSGPEQYF. V gene TRBV5-1 combines with J gene TRBJ2-7, with D tentatively TRBD1 (5 bases). V lost 2 bases and J lost 7, with 13 bases in between. Germline CDR1 and CDR2: SGHRS and YFSETQ. The CDR3 extends over 13 amino acids.

The V call is TRBV6-5, the J call TRBJ2-3, with 7 bases that match TRBD2. V gave up 8 bases and J gave up 3 bases; unmatched junction bases: 8. CDR3 length: 14 amino acids. In germline, CDR1 is MNHEY, CDR2 SVGAGI. The CDR3 DNA is TGTGCCAGCGGGTGGGGTAGCGGGACAGATACGCAGTATTTT. Its translation: CASGWGSGTDTQYF.

The CDR3 protein is CASSLEGYGTGRTYEQYF. The CDR3 nucleotides are TGTGCCAGCAGCTTAGAAGGGTACGGGACAGGGCGTACCTACGAGCAGTACTTC. V usage is TRBV7-2 and J usage is TRBJ2-7; 9 bases match TRBD1. Trimming took 1 base from V and 2 from J; bases not matched to a gene: 12. CDR1 is SGHTA and CDR2 is FQGNSA in the germline V gene. The CDR3 runs 18 residues.

The chain has TRBV24-1 and TRBJ2-3, with 7 bases lining up with TRBD1. The junction had 2 bases not matched to a gene; V was cut back by 7 bases and J by 2 bases. Per the germline V gene, CDR1 is KGHDR and CDR2 is SFDVKD. The CDR3 has 13 amino acids. The CDR3 DNA reads as TGTGCCACCAGGGGACAGAACACAGATACGCAGTATTTT. This translates into CATRGQNTDTQYF.

The chain employs TRBV9 and TRBJ2-7, with 8 bases fitting TRBD2. J gave up 5 bases and V 1 base, and 11 bases lay outside the gene matches. The CDR3 spans 16 residues. Germline values: CDR1 SGDLS, CDR2 YYNGEE. The CDR3 reads CASSVLPSGSYHEQYF. In DNA form, the CDR3 reads TGTGCCAGCAGCGTATTGCCCAGCGGGAGTTACCACGAGCAGTACTTC.